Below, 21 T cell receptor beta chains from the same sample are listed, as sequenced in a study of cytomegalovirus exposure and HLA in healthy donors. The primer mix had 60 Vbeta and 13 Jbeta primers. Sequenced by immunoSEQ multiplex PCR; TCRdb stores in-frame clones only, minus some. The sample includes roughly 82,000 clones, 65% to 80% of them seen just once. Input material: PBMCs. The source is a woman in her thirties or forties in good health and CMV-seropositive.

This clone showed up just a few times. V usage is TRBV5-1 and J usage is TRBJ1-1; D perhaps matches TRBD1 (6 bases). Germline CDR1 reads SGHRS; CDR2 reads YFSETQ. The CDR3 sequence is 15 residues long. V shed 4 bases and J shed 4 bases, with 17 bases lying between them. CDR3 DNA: TGCGCCAGCAGCCCAGGGGTGGGGGCGGCCACTGAAGCTTTCTTT. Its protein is CASSPGVGAATEAFF.

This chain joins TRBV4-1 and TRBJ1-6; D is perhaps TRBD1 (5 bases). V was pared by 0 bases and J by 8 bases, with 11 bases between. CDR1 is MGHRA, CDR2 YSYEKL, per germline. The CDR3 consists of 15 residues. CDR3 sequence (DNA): TGCGCCAGCAGCCAAGACCCAGGAGGGGATTCACCCCTCCACTTT. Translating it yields CASSQDPGGDSPLHF.

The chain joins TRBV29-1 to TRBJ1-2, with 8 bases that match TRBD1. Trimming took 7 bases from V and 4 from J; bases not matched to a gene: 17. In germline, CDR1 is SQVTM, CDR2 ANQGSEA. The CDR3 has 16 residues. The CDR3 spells CSAQAGDRFSSYGYTF. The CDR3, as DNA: TGCAGCGCCCAGGCGGGGGACAGGTTTTCTAGCTATGGCTACACCTTC. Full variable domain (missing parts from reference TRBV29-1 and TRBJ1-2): SAVISQKPSRDICQRGTSLTIQCQVDSQVTMMFWYRQQPGQSLTLIATANQGSEATYESGFVIDKFPISRPNLTFSTLTVSNMSPEDSSIYLCSAQAGDRFSSYGYTFGSGTRLTVV.

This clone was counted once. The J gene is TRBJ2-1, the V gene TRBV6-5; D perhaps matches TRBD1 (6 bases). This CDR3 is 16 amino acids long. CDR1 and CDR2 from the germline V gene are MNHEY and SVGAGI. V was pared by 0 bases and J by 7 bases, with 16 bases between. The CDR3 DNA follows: TGTGCCAGCAGTTACTCGGGGGCGCAAGATTTTAATGAGCAGTTCTTC. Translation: CASSYSGAQDFNEQFF.

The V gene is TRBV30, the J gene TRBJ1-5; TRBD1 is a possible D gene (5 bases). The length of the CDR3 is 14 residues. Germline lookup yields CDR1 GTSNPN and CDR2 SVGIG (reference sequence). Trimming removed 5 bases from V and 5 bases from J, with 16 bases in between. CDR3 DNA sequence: TGTGCCTGGGCCAGACAGAGTGATTATCAGCCCCAGCATTTT. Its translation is CAWARQSDYQPQHF.

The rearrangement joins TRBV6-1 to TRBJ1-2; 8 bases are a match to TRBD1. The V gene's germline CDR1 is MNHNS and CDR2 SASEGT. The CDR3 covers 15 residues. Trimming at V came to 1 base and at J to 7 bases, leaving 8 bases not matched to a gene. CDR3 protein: CASSEEGQGMGGYTF. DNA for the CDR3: TGTGCCAGCAGTGAAGAAGGACAGGGCATGGGTGGCTACACCTTC.

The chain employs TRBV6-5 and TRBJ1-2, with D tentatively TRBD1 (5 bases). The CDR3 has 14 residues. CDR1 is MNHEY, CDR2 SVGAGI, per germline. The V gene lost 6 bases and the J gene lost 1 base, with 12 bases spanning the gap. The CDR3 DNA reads TGTGCCAGCAGCCTTGGGGGGTTTAACTATGGCTACACCTTC. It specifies CASSLGGFNYGYTF.

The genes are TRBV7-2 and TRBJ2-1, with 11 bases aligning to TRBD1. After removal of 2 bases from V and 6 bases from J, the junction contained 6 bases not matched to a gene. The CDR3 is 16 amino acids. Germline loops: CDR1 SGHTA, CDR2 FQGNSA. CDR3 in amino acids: CASSLLGQGVPNEQFF. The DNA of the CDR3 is TGTGCCAGCAGCTTATTGGGACAGGGGGTACCCAATGAGCAGTTCTTC.

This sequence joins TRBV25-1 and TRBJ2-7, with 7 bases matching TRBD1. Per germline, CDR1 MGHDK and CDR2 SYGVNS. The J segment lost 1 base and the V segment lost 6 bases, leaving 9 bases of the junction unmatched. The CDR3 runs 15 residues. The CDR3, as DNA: TGTGCCAGCAGCCGGGACAGCGCCACATCCTACGAGCAGTACTTC. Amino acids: CASSRDSATSYEQYF.

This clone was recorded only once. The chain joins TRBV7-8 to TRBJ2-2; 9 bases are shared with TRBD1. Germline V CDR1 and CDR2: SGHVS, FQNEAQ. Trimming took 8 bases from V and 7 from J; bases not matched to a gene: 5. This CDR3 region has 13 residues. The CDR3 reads CASRTGAVGELFF. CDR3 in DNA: TGTGCCAGCCGGACAGGGGCTGTCGGGGAGCTGTTTTTT. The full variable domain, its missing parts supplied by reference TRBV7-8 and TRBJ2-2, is GAGVSQSPRYKVAKRGQDVALRCDPISGHVSLFWYQQALGQGPEFLTYFQNEAQLDKSGLPSDRFFAERPEGSVSTLKIQRTQQEDSAVYLCASRTGAVGELFFGEGSRLTVL.

For the CDR3, the DNA is TGTGCCAGCAGTTTCCCAAACTACGAGCAGTACTTC. Amino acid sequence: CASSFPNYEQYF. V gene TRBV28 combines with J gene TRBJ2-7; no definite D call. V lost 3 bases and J lost 3, with 6 bases in between. Germline loops: CDR1 MDHEN, CDR2 SYDVKM. This CDR3 comprises 12 residues. Full variable domain (remainder filled in from reference TRBV28 and TRBJ2-7): DVKVTQSSRYLVKRTGEKVFLECVQDMDHENMFWYRQDPGLGLRLIYFSYDVKMKEKGDIPEGYSVSREKKERFSLILESASTNQTSMYLCASSFPNYEQYFGPGTRLTVT.

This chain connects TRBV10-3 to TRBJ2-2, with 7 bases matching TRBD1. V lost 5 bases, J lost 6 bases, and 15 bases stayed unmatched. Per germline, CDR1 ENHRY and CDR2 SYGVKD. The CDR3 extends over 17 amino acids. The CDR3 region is CAISPGKGGGGAGELFF. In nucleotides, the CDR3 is TGTGCCATCAGTCCGGGGAAAGGGGGCGGCGGTGCCGGGGAGCTGTTTTTT.

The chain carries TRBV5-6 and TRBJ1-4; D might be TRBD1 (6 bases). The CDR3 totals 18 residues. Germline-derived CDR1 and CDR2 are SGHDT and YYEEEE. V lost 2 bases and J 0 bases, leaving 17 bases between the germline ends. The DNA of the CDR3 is TGTGCCAGCAGCTTTGGGTTCGGACAGATGGCAACTAATGAAAAACTGTTTTTT. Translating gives CASSFGFGQMATNEKLFF.

The CDR3 reads CASSLQGTGIYEQYF. CDR3 coding DNA: TGTGCCAGCAGCTTGCAGGGAACAGGGATATACGAGCAGTACTTC. The rearrangement links TRBV7-8 to TRBJ2-7, with a possible D match to TRBD1 (6 bases). V was pared by 3 bases and J by 4 bases, with 16 bases between. The CDR3 is 15 residues long. Germline V gene lookup returns CDR1 SGHVS and CDR2 FQNEAQ. The full variable domain, its missing parts supplied by reference TRBV7-8 and TRBJ2-7, is GAGVSQSPRYKVAKRGQDVALRCDPISGHVSLFWYQQALGQGPEFLTYFQNEAQLDKSGLPSDRFFAERPEGSVSTLKIQRTQQEDSAVYLCASSLQGTGIYEQYFGPGTRLTVT.

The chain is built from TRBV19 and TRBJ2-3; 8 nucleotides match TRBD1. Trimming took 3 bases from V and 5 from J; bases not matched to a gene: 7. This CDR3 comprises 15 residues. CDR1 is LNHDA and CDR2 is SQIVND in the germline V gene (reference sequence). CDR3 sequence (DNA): TGTGCCAGTAGTATTTATGCAGGGGGCATAGATACGCAGTATTTT. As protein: CASSIYAGGIDTQYF.

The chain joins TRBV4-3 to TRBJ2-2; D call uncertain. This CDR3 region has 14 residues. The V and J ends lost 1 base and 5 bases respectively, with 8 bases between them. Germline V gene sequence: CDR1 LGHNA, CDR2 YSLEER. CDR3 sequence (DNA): TGCGCCAGCAGCCAAGGTCGGGTGACCGGGGAGCTGTTTTTT. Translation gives CASSQGRVTGELFF.

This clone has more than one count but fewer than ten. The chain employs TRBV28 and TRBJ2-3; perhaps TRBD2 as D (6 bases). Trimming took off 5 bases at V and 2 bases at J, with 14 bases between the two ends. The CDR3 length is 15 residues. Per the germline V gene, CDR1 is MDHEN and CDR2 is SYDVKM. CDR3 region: CASSPPAGSTDTQYF. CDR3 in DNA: TGTGCCAGCAGTCCGCCGGCGGGGTCCACAGATACGCAGTATTTT.

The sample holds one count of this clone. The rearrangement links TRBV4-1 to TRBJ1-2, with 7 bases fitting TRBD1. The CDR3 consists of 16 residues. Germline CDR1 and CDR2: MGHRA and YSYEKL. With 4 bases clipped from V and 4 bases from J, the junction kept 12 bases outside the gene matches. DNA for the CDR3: TGCGCCAGCAGCCGCGGGACAGCGGGTCGAGTCTATGGCTACACCTTC. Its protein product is CASSRGTAGRVYGYTF.

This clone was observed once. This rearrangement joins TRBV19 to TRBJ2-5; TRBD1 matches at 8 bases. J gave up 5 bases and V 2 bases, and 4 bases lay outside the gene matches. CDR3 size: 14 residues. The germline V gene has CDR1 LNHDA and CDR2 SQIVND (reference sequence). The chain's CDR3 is CASSITGGRETQYF. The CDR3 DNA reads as TGTGCCAGTAGTATAACAGGGGGACGTGAGACCCAGTACTTC. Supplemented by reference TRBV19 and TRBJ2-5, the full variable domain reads DGGITQSPKYLFRKEGQNVTLSCEQNLNHDAMYWYRQDPGQGLRLIYYSQIVNDFQKGDIAEGYSVSREKKESFPLTVTSAQKNPTAFYLCASSITGGRETQYFGPGTRLLVL.

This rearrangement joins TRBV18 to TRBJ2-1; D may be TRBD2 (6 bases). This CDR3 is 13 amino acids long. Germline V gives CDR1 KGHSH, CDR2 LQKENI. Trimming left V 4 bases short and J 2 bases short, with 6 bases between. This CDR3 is CASSLAAYNEQFF. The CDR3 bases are TGTGCCAGCTCACTAGCGGCCTACAATGAGCAGTTCTTC. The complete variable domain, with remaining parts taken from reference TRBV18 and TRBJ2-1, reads NAGVMQNPRHLVRRRGQEARLRCSPMKGHSHVYWYRQLPEEGLKFMVYLQKENIIDESGMPKERFSAEFPKEGPSILRIQQVVRGDSAAYFCASSLAAYNEQFFGPGTRLTVL.

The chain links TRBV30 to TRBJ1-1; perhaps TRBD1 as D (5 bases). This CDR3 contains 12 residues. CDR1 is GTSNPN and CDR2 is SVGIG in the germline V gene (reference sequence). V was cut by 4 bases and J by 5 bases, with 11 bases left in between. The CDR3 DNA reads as TGTGCCTGGACAGGGAAGGGAACTGAAGCTTTCTTT. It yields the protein CAWTGKGTEAFF.